These 9 T cell receptor beta chains share one sample of origin, sequenced in a study of cytomegalovirus exposure and HLA in healthy donors. Amplification used 60 Vbeta primers and 13 Jbeta primers. This table comes from immunoSEQ multiplex PCR, and its TCRdb copy is limited to in-frame clones, with some not included. The sample lists 120,000 or so clones; about 80% were seen once. The sequenced material came from PBMCs. The receptors originated from a woman aged 60-75 years in good health and CMV-seropositive.

CDR3 protein: CACPGLVQETQYF. The CDR3 DNA follows: TGTGCCTGCCCCGGACTAGTCCAAGAGACCCAGTACTTC. The rearrangement joins TRBV30 to TRBJ2-5; 7 bases match TRBD2. The germline CDR1 and CDR2 sequences are GTSNPN and SVGIG (reference sequence). Unmatched junction bases numbered 5, after V lost 6 bases and J lost 1 base. This CDR3 has 13 amino acids. Full variable domain (remainder filled in from reference TRBV30 and TRBJ2-5): SQTIHQWPATLVQPVGSPLSLECTVEGTSNPNLYWYRQAAGRGLQLLFYSVGIGQISSEVPQNLSASRPQDRQFILSSKKLLLSDSGFYLCACPGLVQETQYFGPGTRLLVL.

This rearrangement joins TRBV19 to TRBJ2-3, with a possible D match to TRBD1 (6 bases). Trimming took 3 bases from V and 10 from J, leaving 14 bases between them. CDR1 is LNHDA and CDR2 is SQIVND in the germline V gene (reference sequence). The CDR3 spans 13 residues. The CDR3 DNA reads TGTGCCAGTAGTATGGATTCCGGGACACCGCAGTATTTT. Its protein is CASSMDSGTPQYF.

This clone was seen more than once but under ten times. The chain couples TRBV6-1 to TRBJ1-2; 8 nucleotides agree with TRBD1. The trim removed 8 bases at V and 4 bases at J, leaving 6 bases unmatched. The length of the CDR3 is 13 residues. Germline lookup yields CDR1 MNHNS and CDR2 SASEGT. The CDR3, as DNA: TGTGCCAGCTGCCGGGACAGGAGCTATGGCTACACCTTC. Residues: CASCRDRSYGYTF.

This clone was recorded only once. CDR3 DNA sequence: TGTGCCAGCAGCCCTCGGGTGGGGAGCAACAATGAGCAGTTCTTC. It specifies CASSPRVGSNNEQFF. V gene TRBV9 combines with J gene TRBJ2-1, with D possibly being TRBD2 (5 bases). The V gene lost 4 bases and the J gene lost 5 bases, with 16 bases spanning the gap. The CDR3 has 15 amino acids. The germline CDR1 and CDR2 sequences are SGDLS and YYNGEE.

This chain uses TRBV6-5 with TRBJ1-3; the D is unclear. This CDR3 has 14 amino acids. Germline assignment: CDR1 MNHEY and CDR2 SVGAGI. V lost 4 bases to trimming and J lost 0 bases, with 7 bases between them. CDR3 amino acids: CASSLTASGNTIYF. CDR3 sequence (DNA): TGTGCCAGCAGTTTAACAGCCTCTGGAAACACCATATATTTT.

This clone occurred once. The rearrangement uses TRBV7-9 and TRBJ1-1, with a tentative D call TRBD1 (6 bases). CDR1 and CDR2 (germline): SEHNR, FQNEAQ (reference sequence). The CDR3 spans 15 residues. Deletions cut 6 bases from V and 1 base from J, with 15 bases between. The CDR3 loop reads CASRSGRGANTEAFF. Written as DNA, the CDR3 is TGTGCCAGCAGATCAGGGAGGGGGGCGAACACTGAAGCTTTCTTT.

This clone was counted a single time. The V and J genes are TRBV9 and TRBJ1-2; 8 bases agree with TRBD1. The CDR3 length is 15 residues. Germline CDR1 and CDR2: SGDLS and YYNGEE. V was pared by 3 bases and J by 5 bases, with 9 bases of the junction left unmatched. The CDR3 coding sequence is TGTGCCAGCAGCGGATTCAGGGGGCTCGGGTATGGCTACACCTTC. Protein sequence: CASSGFRGLGYGYTF.

This clone appeared a single time. Other nucleotide sequences in the sample specify the same CDR3. V and J are TRBV30 and TRBJ1-5; D is unclear. V shed 0 bases and J shed 2 bases, with 5 bases lying between them. The CDR3 contains 13 residues. Germline V gene lookup returns CDR1 GTSNPN and CDR2 SVGIG (reference sequence). The CDR3 bases are TGTGCCTGGAGTGTACTGGGCAATCAGCCCCAGCATTTT. Its translation: CAWSVLGNQPQHF.

The chain has TRBV6-5 and TRBJ2-3; 11 bases agree with TRBD2. Looked up from germline, CDR1 is MNHEY and CDR2 is SVGAGI. The CDR3 is 14 residues long. Losses at the gene ends were 4 bases for V and 5 bases for J; bases not matched to a gene: 2. CDR3 coding DNA: TGTGCCAGCAGTTGCCTAGCGGGAGGAGATACGCAGTATTTT. Protein product: CASSCLAGGDTQYF.